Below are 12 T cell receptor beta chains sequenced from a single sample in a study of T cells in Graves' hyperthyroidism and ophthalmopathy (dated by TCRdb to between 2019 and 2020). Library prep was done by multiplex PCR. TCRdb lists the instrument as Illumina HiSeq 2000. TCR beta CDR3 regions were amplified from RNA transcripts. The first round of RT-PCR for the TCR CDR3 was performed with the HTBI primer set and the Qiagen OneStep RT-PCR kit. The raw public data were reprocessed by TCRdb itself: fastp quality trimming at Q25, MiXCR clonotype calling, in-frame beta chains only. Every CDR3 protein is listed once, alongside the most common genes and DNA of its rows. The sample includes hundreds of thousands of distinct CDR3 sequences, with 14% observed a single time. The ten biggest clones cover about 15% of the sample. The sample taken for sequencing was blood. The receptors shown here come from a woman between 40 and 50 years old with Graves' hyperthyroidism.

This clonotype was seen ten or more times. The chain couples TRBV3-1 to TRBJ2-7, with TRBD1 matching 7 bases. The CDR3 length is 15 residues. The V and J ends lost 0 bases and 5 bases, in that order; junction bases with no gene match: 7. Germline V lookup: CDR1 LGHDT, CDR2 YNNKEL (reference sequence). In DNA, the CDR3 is TGTGCCAGCAGCCAAGATGCACAGGGGCTCCACGAGCAGTACTTC. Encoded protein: CASSQDAQGLHEQYF.

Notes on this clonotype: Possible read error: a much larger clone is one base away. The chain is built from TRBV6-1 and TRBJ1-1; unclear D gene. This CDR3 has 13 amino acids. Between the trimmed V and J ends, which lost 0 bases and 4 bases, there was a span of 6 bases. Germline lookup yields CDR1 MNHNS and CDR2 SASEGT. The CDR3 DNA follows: TGTGCCAGCAGTGAAGCAAGCTGCACTGAAGCTTTCTTT. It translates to CASSEASCTEAFF.

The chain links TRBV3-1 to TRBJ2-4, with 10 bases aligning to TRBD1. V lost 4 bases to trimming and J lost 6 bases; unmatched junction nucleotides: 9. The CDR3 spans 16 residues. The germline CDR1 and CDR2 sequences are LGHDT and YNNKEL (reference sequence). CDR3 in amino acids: CASSPGQGSFGNIQYF. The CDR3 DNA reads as TGTGCCAGCAGCCCGGGACAGGGGTCGTTCGGAAACATTCAGTACTTC.

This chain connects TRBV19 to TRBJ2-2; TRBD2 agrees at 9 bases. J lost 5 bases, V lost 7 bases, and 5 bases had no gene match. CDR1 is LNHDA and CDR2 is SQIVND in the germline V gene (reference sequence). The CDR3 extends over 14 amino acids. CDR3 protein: CASTLAGITGELFF. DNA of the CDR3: TGTGCCAGTACCCTAGCGGGAATAACCGGGGAGCTGTTTTTT. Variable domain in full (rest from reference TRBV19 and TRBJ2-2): DGGITQSPKYLFRKEGQNVTLSCEQNLNHDAMYWYRQDPGQGLRLIYYSQIVNDFQKGDIAEGYSVSREKKESFPLTVTSAQKNPTAFYLCASTLAGITGELFFGEGSRLTVL.

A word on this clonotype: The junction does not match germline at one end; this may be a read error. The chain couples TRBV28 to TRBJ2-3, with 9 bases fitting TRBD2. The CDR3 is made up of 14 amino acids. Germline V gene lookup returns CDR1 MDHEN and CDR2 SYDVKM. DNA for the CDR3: TGTGCCAGCAGTTTAGCGGGAGGGTCAGATTCGCAGTATTTT. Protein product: CASSLAGGSDSQYF.

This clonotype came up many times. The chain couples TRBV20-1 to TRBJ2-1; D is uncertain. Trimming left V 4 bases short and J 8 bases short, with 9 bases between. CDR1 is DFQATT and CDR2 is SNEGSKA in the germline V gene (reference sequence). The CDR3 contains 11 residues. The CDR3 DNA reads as TGCAGTGCTATGCCCGGGCATGAGCAGTTCTTC. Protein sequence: CSAMPGHEQFF.

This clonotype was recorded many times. The CDR3 loop reads CASSQRTAATNEKLFF. The CDR3 DNA reads as TGCGCCAGCAGCCAAAGGACCGCTGCAACTAATGAAAAACTGTTTTTT. The chain couples TRBV5-1 to TRBJ1-4; D is unresolved. Trimming removed 4 bases at V and 0 bases at J, with 13 bases between. Germline V lookup: CDR1 SGHRS, CDR2 YFSETQ. The CDR3 sequence is 16 residues long.

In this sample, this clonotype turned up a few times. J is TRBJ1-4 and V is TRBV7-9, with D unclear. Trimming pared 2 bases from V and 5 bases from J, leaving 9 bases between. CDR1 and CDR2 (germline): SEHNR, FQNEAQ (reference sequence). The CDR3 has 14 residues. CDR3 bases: TGTGCCAGCAGCTTACGGACCCAGAATGAAAAACTGTTTTTT. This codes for CASSLRTQNEKLFF. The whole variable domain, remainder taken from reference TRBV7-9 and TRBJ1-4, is DTGVSQNPRHKITKRGQNVTFRCDPISEHNRLYWYRQTLGQGPEFLTYFQNEAQLEKSRLLSDRFSAERPKGSFSTLEIQRTEQGDSAMYLCASSLRTQNEKLFFGSGTQLSVL.

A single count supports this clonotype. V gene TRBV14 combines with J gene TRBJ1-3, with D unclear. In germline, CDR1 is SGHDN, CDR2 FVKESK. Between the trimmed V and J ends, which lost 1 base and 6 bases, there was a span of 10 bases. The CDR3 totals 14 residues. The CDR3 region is CASSQAWQENTIYF. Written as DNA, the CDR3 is TGTGCCAGCAGCCAAGCGTGGCAGGAAAACACCATATATTTT. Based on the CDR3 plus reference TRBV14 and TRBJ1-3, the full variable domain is EAGVTQFPSHSVIEKGQTVTLRCDPISGHDNLYWYRRVMGKEIKFLLHFVKESKQDESGMPNNRFLAERTGGTYSTLKVQPAELEDSGVYFCASSQAWQENTIYFGEGSWLTVV.

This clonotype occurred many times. CDR3 protein: CASSLDTGRYYGYTF. The CDR3 DNA reads TGCGCCAGCAGCTTGGATACAGGGAGATACTATGGCTACACCTTC. The chain employs TRBV5-1 and TRBJ1-2; possible D gene TRBD1, 6 bases. Trimming cost V 0 bases and J 3 bases, with 12 bases left between them. Germline CDR1 SGHRS, CDR2 YFSETQ. The CDR3 loop spans 15 amino acids.

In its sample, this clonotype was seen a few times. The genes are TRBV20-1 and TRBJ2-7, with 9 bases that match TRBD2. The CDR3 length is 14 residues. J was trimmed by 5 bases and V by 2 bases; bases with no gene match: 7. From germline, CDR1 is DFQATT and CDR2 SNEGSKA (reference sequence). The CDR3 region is CSARFGLAFDEQYF. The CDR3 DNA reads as TGCAGTGCTAGATTTGGACTAGCGTTTGACGAGCAGTACTTC.

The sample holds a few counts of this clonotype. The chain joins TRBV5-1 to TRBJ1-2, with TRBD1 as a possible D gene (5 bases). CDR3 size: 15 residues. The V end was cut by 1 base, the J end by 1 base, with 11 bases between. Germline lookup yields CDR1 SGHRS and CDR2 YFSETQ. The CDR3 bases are TGCGCCAGCAGCTTGACGGGGGGGTTTAACTATGGCTACACCTTC. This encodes CASSLTGGFNYGYTF.